A selection of T cell receptor beta chains follows, all from one sample in a study of long-term antiretroviral therapy in people with HIV. TCRdb's copy holds only in-frame clones and misses some; the assay was immunoSEQ multiplex PCR. The sample gives 30,000 to 35,000 clones, about 93% of which show up once; roughly 4% is in the top ten. The source material was unsorted PBMCs, sampled around 5.5 years after starting antiretroviral therapy. The receptors were gathered from a woman aged 45 to 65 with HIV. CDR3s include the opening cysteine and the closing phenylalanine or tryptophan. The D gene is left open where the match is weak. The listing skips clone size in some rows; elsewhere it reads once, few, many or a size class.

v_call: TRBV6-5; j_call: TRBJ2-3; d_call: TRBD2; clone_size: once; cdr3_nt: TGTGCCAGCAGTCCCCTAGCGGGACACACAGATACGCAGTATTTT; cdr3_aa: CASSPLAGHTDTQYF
v_call: TRBV18; j_call: TRBJ1-3; d_call: TRBD1; clone_size: .; cdr3_nt: TGTGCCAGCTCATCGGTACAGGGGGCAACTGGAAACACCATATATTTT; cdr3_aa: CASSSVQGATGNTIYF
v_call: TRBV30; j_call: TRBJ1-1; d_call: .; clone_size: .; cdr3_nt: TGTGCCTGGAGTGGTATTCGGGCAGGGAGAGGGTTGAACACTGAAGCTTTCTTT; cdr3_aa: CAWSGIRAGRGLNTEAFF
v_call: TRBV30; j_call: TRBJ1-3; d_call: .; clone_size: .; cdr3_nt: TGTGCCTGGAGTGTGAAGGCTGGAAACACCATATATTTT; cdr3_aa: CAWSVKAGNTIYF
v_call: TRBV7-9; j_call: TRBJ1-2; d_call: TRBD1; clone_size: .; cdr3_nt: TGTGCCAGCAGCGACCGGGACAGGGGCGGGCTTAACTATGGCTACACCTTC; cdr3_aa: CASSDRDRGGLNYGYTF
v_call: TRBV2; j_call: TRBJ1-5; d_call: .; clone_size: .; cdr3_nt: TGTGCCAGCAGTGAAGCGCTTCTTACAGCTAATCAGCCCCAGCATTTT; cdr3_aa: CASSEALLTANQPQHF
v_call: TRBV7-6; j_call: TRBJ1-3; d_call: .; clone_size: .; cdr3_nt: TGTGCCAGCAGCTTGTTAGGCTCTGGAAACACCATATATTTT; cdr3_aa: CASSLLGSGNTIYF
v_call: TRBV19; j_call: TRBJ2-7; d_call: .; clone_size: .; cdr3_nt: TGTGCCAGTAGTATCGACAGATCCTACGAGCAGTACTTC; cdr3_aa: CASSIDRSYEQYF
v_call: TRBV2; j_call: TRBJ2-5; d_call: TRBD2; clone_size: .; cdr3_nt: TGTGCCCTGATACGCGGGGGGGCCGGGCTTGCGACCCAGTACTTC; cdr3_aa: CALIRGGAGLATQYF
v_call: TRBV10-3; j_call: TRBJ2-1; d_call: TRBD1; clone_size: .; cdr3_nt: TGTGCCGCTTGGGACAGCTCCTACAATGAGCAGTTCTTC; cdr3_aa: CAAWDSSYNEQFF
v_call: TRBV10-2; j_call: TRBJ2-7; d_call: .; clone_size: .; cdr3_nt: TGCGCCAGCCATAGCGGACCGACCTACGAGCAGTACTTC; cdr3_aa: CASHSGPTYEQYF